Listed below are T cell receptor beta chains from one sample, sequenced in a study of blood T cell repertoires in COVID-19. Produced via immunoSEQ multiplex PCR; TCRdb's table is partial and in-frame only. The data hold under 200,000 clones, with roughly 88% observed a single time. Sequencing input: peripheral blood. The receptors stem from a woman aged 80 or over with acute or convalescent COVID-19. The CDR3 runs from the conserved cysteine through the conserved F or W. Fields, in order: V gene, D gene, J gene, clone size, CDR3 protein, CDR3 DNA. D genes are given only for firm matches. Not all rows give a size; the values are once, few, many and, for expanded clones, a class.

V: TRBV5-1
D: TRBD1
J: TRBJ2-1
size: .
CDR3: CASSFDRGGYNEQFF
DNA: TGCGCCAGCAGCTTCGACAGGGGGGGCTACAATGAGCAGTTCTTC

V: TRBV6-5
D: .
J: TRBJ2-6
size: .
CDR3: CASSYQGSGANVLTF
DNA: TGTGCCAGCAGTTACCAGGGTTCTGGGGCCAACGTCCTGACTTTC

V: TRBV3-1/TRBV3-2
D: TRBD2
J: TRBJ2-5
size: once
CDR3: CASRLAGRETQYF
DNA: TGTGCCAGTCGACTAGCGGGAAGGGAGACCCAGTACTTC

V: TRBV6-5
D: .
J: TRBJ2-7
size: .
CDR3: CASSLTRIHEQYF
DNA: TGTGCCAGCAGCCTCACTAGAATCCACGAGCAGTACTTC

V: TRBV18
D: TRBD1
J: TRBJ1-4
size: .
CDR3: CASSPGQGQGREKLFF
DNA: TGTGCCAGCTCACCCGGGCAGGGACAGGGCAGAGAAAAACTGTTTTTT

V: TRBV30
D: .
J: TRBJ1-6
size: .
CDR3: CAWSLKGLSSYNSPLHF
DNA: TGTGCCTGGAGCCTCAAGGGACTTAGCTCCTATAATTCACCCCTCCACTTT

V: TRBV7-2
D: .
J: TRBJ1-1
size: .
CDR3: CASSLPRVNTEAFF
DNA: TGTGCCAGCAGCCTCCCCCGGGTGAACACTGAAGCTTTCTTT

V: TRBV6-4
D: TRBD2
J: TRBJ2-1
size: .
CDR3: CASSGSWYSAGGYDNEQFF
DNA: TGTGCCAGCAGTGGGTCGTGGTACTCAGCGGGGGGCTACGACAATGAGCAGTTCTTC

V: TRBV2
D: TRBD1
J: TRBJ1-2
size: .
CDR3: CASGGDRGSNYGYTF
DNA: TGTGCCAGCGGGGGAGACAGGGGGTCTAACTATGGCTACACCTTC

V: TRBV5-3
D: TRBD1
J: TRBJ1-4
size: .
CDR3: CARTTGDEEKLFF
DNA: TGTGCCAGGACTACAGGGGATGAGGAAAAACTGTTTTTT

V: TRBV6-2/TRBV6-3
D: .
J: TRBJ2-1
size: many
CDR3: CASSLLYNEQFF
DNA: TGTGCCAGCAGCCTCCTATACAATGAGCAGTTCTTC

V: TRBV2
D: TRBD1
J: TRBJ2-3
size: .
CDR3: CASRGQGRADTQYF
DNA: TGTGCCAGCAGGGGACAGGGTCGGGCAGATACGCAGTATTTT

V: TRBV11-3
D: .
J: TRBJ2-5
size: .
CDR3: CASSSQGSQETQYF
DNA: TGTGCCAGCAGCTCACAGGGTTCCCAAGAGACCCAGTACTTC

V: TRBV7-6
D: .
J: TRBJ1-2
size: .
CDR3: CASSIYGTQVNYGYTF
DNA: TGTGCCAGCAGCATTTACGGGACACAAGTTAACTATGGCTACACCTTC

V: TRBV27
D: .
J: TRBJ2-1
size: .
CDR3: CASSYSSSYNEQFF
DNA: TGTGCCAGCAGTTATTCTAGCTCCTACAATGAGCAGTTCTTC

V: TRBV11-2
D: .
J: TRBJ2-7
size: .
CDR3: CASSLVWLAGHEQYF
DNA: TGTGCCAGCAGCTTAGTATGGCTAGCAGGTCACGAGCAGTACTTC

V: TRBV19
D: TRBD1
J: TRBJ1-5
size: .
CDR3: CASTYRGSSNQPQHF
DNA: TGTGCCAGCACATACAGGGGCTCTAGCAATCAGCCCCAGCATTTT

V: TRBV2
D: TRBD2
J: TRBJ2-3
size: .
CDR3: CASKSGGMRTDTQYF
DNA: TGTGCCAGCAAATCCGGGGGGATGAGGACAGATACGCAGTATTTT

V: TRBV5-6
D: .
J: TRBJ2-1
size: .
CDR3: CASSFGGGNEQFF
DNA: TGTGCCAGCAGCTTTGGCGGCGGCAATGAGCAGTTCTTC

V: TRBV7-9
D: TRBD1
J: TRBJ1-2
size: .
CDR3: CASSAGQGEGGYTF
DNA: TGTGCCAGCAGCGCCGGACAGGGGGAGGGAGGCTACACCTTC

V: TRBV5-6
D: .
J: TRBJ1-2
size: .
CDR3: CASSLPDSYPNYGYTF
DNA: TGTGCCAGCAGCTTACCGGACTCTTATCCTAACTATGGCTACACCTTC

V: TRBV30
D: .
J: TRBJ1-1
size: .
CDR3: CAWREGVAFF
DNA: TGTGCCTGGAGAGAAGGGGTAGCTTTCTTT

V: TRBV30
D: .
J: TRBJ1-1
size: .
CDR3: CALGPMNTEAFF
DNA: TGTGCCTTGGGACCCATGAACACTGAAGCTTTCTTT

V: TRBV9
D: .
J: TRBJ1-3
size: .
CDR3: CASSVEEGMGNTIYF
DNA: TGTGCCAGCAGCGTAGAGGAGGGTATGGGAAACACCATATATTTT

V: TRBV29-1
D: TRBD2
J: TRBJ2-5
size: .
CDR3: CSVEGGIAGVWETQYF
DNA: TGCAGCGTTGAAGGAGGGATAGCGGGAGTGTGGGAGACCCAGTACTTC

V: TRBV2
D: TRBD2
J: TRBJ2-3
size: .
CDR3: CASSAGLVPDTQYF
DNA: TGTGCCAGCAGTGCAGGACTAGTGCCAGATACGCAGTATTTT

V: TRBV4-1
D: TRBD1
J: TRBJ2-1
size: .
CDR3: CASSITGTGGDEQFF
DNA: TGCGCCAGCAGCATCACCGGGACAGGGGGCGATGAGCAGTTCTTC

V: TRBV25-1
D: TRBD2
J: TRBJ2-1
size: .
CDR3: CASSDASGRTYNEQFF
DNA: TGTGCCAGCAGTGATGCCAGCGGGAGGACCTACAATGAGCAGTTCTTC

V: TRBV3-1/TRBV3-2
D: TRBD1
J: TRBJ1-5
size: .
CDR3: CASSLTGDQPQHF
DNA: TGTGCCAGCAGCCTGACAGGGGATCAGCCCCAGCATTTT

V: TRBV5-1
D: .
J: TRBJ1-1
size: .
CDR3: CASSLSVNTEAFF
DNA: TGCGCCAGCAGCTTGTCCGTTAACACTGAAGCTTTCTTT

V: TRBV25-1
D: .
J: TRBJ1-6
size: once
CDR3: CASSGLDRSSYNSPLHF
DNA: TGTGCCAGCAGTGGCCTTGACCGGAGCTCCTATAATTCACCCCTCCACTTT

V: TRBV30
D: .
J: TRBJ2-7
size: .
CDR3: CAWSTVSYEQYF
DNA: TGTGCCTGGAGTACGGTATCCTACGAGCAGTACTTC

V: TRBV5-6
D: TRBD1
J: TRBJ1-2
size: few
CDR3: CASSADRGNGYTF
DNA: TGTGCCAGCAGCGCCGACAGGGGGAATGGCTACACCTTC

V: TRBV4-1
D: .
J: TRBJ1-2
size: .
CDR3: CASSQVTPLGTMDTF
DNA: TGCGCCAGCAGCCAAGTAACCCCCCTCGGCACTATGGACACCTTC

V: TRBV4-1
D: TRBD2
J: TRBJ2-5
size: .
CDR3: CASSQSLAGGPRWETQYF
DNA: TGCGCCAGCAGCCAATCTCTAGCGGGAGGGCCGAGGTGGGAGACCCAGTACTTC

V: TRBV9
D: .
J: TRBJ2-5
size: .
CDR3: CASSVDTGETQYF
DNA: TGTGCCAGCAGCGTAGATACGGGAGAGACCCAGTACTTC

V: TRBV5-1
D: TRBD1
J: TRBJ1-4
size: .
CDR3: CASSLAGTGRNEKLFF
DNA: TGCGCCAGCAGCTTGGCCGGGACAGGTCGAAATGAAAAACTGTTTTTT

V: TRBV10-3
D: .
J: TRBJ2-2
size: .
CDR3: CAISREGNGELFF
DNA: TGTGCCATCAGCAGGGAAGGTAACGGGGAGCTGTTTTTT

V: TRBV9
D: TRBD2
J: TRBJ2-2
size: .
CDR3: CASSVVVAGAPGELFF
DNA: TGTGCCAGCAGCGTAGTGGTAGCGGGAGCCCCCGGGGAGCTGTTTTTT

V: TRBV29-1
D: .
J: TRBJ1-2
size: .
CDR3: CSVEDPGVTGGYTF
DNA: TGCAGCGTTGAAGATCCAGGGGTTACAGGTGGCTACACCTTC

V: TRBV6-5
D: .
J: TRBJ1-1
size: .
CDR3: CASSLSRNTEAFF
DNA: TGTGCCAGCAGCCTATCCCGGAACACTGAAGCTTTCTTT

V: TRBV4-2
D: .
J: TRBJ1-4
size: .
CDR3: CASSPITRIHNEKLFF
DNA: TGTGCCAGCAGCCCCATAACCAGGATCCATAATGAAAAACTGTTTTTT

V: TRBV23-1
D: TRBD1
J: TRBJ1-5
size: .
CDR3: CASSQSEDREGVQPQHF
DNA: TGCGCCAGCAGTCAATCCGAGGACAGGGAAGGGGTTCAGCCCCAGCATTTT

V: TRBV11-2
D: TRBD1
J: TRBJ1-2
size: .
CDR3: CASSPTTGQGVGYTF
DNA: TGTGCCAGCAGCCCCACCACGGGACAGGGGGTTGGCTACACCTTC

V: TRBV18
D: TRBD1
J: TRBJ1-1
size: .
CDR3: CASSPNRGPNTEAFF
DNA: TGTGCCAGCTCACCAAACAGGGGCCCTAACACTGAAGCTTTCTTT

V: TRBV6-6
D: .
J: TRBJ2-7
size: few
CDR3: CASSYQETGLYYEQYF
DNA: TGTGCCAGCAGTTACCAAGAGACAGGTCTATACTACGAGCAGTACTTC

V: TRBV25-1
D: TRBD1
J: TRBJ1-2
size: .
CDR3: CASSELGQGNYGYTF
DNA: TGTGCCAGCAGTGAATTAGGACAGGGCAACTATGGCTACACCTTC

V: TRBV5-5
D: TRBD1
J: TRBJ1-2
size: .
CDR3: CASSFDGTGRPPNYGYTF
DNA: TGTGCCAGCAGCTTTGACGGGACAGGGCGGCCCCCTAACTATGGCTACACCTTC

V: TRBV5-1
D: TRBD1
J: TRBJ2-3
size: .
CDR3: CASSTTGDSDTQYF
DNA: TGCGCCAGCAGCACGACAGGGGATTCAGATACGCAGTATTTT

V: TRBV27
D: .
J: TRBJ1-2
size: .
CDR3: CASSLGVGGAYGYTF
DNA: TGTGCCAGCAGTTTGGGGGTAGGGGGAGCCTATGGCTACACCTTC

V: TRBV6-2/TRBV6-3
D: TRBD1
J: TRBJ2-3
size: .
CDR3: CASSFRGRSTDTQYF
DNA: TGTGCCAGCAGTTTCAGGGGGCGGAGTACAGATACGCAGTATTTT